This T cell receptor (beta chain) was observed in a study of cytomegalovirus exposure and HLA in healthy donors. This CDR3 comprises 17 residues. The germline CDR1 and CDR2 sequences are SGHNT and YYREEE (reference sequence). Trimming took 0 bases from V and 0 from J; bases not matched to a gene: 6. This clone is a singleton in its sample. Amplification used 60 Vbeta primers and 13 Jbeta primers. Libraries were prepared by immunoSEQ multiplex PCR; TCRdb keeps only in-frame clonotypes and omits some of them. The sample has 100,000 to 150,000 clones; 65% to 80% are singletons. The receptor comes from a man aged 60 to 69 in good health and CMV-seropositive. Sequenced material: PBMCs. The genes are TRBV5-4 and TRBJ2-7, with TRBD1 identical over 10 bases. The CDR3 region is CASSLAGQGTSSYEQYF. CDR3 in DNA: TGTGCCAGCAGCTTGGCGGGACAGGGGACTTCCTCCTACGAGCAGTACTTC.